Listed below are T cell receptor beta chains from one sample, sequenced in a study of multiple sclerosis patients with progressive multifocal leukoencephalopathy. The table came from immunoSEQ multiplex PCR; TCRdb's copy has only in-frame clones and leaves some out. The sample yields 25,000 to 35,000 clones, approximately 89% seen once. Sample: PBMCs, taken from a patient treated with natalizumab. These receptors came from a human donor with multiple sclerosis. Both conserved end residues are part of each CDR3. The D gene is left open where the match is weak. A row's size may be missing; if present it is once, few, many or a size class.

V	size	D	J	CDR3	DNA
TRBV19	-	TRBD1	TRBJ1-2	CASRLRDRGGDGYTF	TGTGCCAGTAGGCTCCGGGACAGGGGCGGTGATGGCTACACCTTC
TRBV7-8	few	TRBD1	TRBJ2-3	CASSQRQGLGTDTQYF	TGTGCCAGCAGCCAAAGACAGGGTTTGGGCACAGATACGCAGTATTTT
TRBV5-1	-	-	TRBJ2-2	CASSLGQPNTGELFF	TGCGCCAGCAGCTTGGGTCAGCCGAACACCGGGGAGCTGTTTTTT
TRBV15	-	-	TRBJ1-5	CATSPLRKLEPQHF	TGTGCCACCAGCCCCCTGAGGAAGCTGGAGCCCCAGCATTTT
TRBV6-4	-	TRBD1	TRBJ1-1	CASRGQGANTEAFF	TGTGCCAGCAGGGGACAGGGGGCGAACACTGAAGCTTTCTTT
TRBV27	-	-	TRBJ2-1	CASSQPTGEQFF	TGTGCCAGCAGTCAGCCTACGGGTGAGCAGTTCTTC
TRBV28	-	-	TRBJ1-4	CASSPPTGSGLANEKLFF	TGTGCCAGCAGTCCCCCTACAGGGAGCGGGCTCGCTAATGAAAAACTGTTTTTT
TRBV5-4	-	-	TRBJ2-1	CASSLEGYDNEQFF	TGTGCCAGCAGCTTGGAAGGGTACGACAATGAGCAGTTCTTC
TRBV5-6	-	-	TRBJ2-1	CASSPGLGNEQFF	TGTGCCAGCAGCCCCGGACTGGGCAATGAGCAGTTCTTC
TRBV6-1	few	-	TRBJ2-7	CASRAASSYEQYF	TGTGCCAGCAGGGCAGCCAGCTCCTACGAGCAGTACTTC
TRBV4-3	-	TRBD1	TRBJ2-3	CASSQFLPGQGLLSSTDTQYF	TGCGCCAGCAGCCAATTCTTACCGGGACAGGGTCTACTATCAAGCACAGATACGCAGTATTTT
TRBV29-1	-	TRBD1	TRBJ1-3	CSVARGPDSGNTIYF	TGCAGCGTTGCCAGGGGGCCAGACTCTGGAAACACCATATATTTT
TRBV15	-	-	TRBJ2-3	CATSRAPISPDTQYF	TGTGCTACCAGCAGAGCCCCTATTTCCCCAGATACGCAGTATTTT
TRBV7-8	-	TRBD1	TRBJ1-2	CASSLSPTGGGGYTF	TGTGCCAGCAGCTTGTCCCCAACAGGGGGTGGCGGCTACACCTTC